The T cell receptor (beta chain) described here comes from a study of response to subunit inactivated influenza vaccine. General study findings and limits: There was a suggestion from the authors that each seasonal influenza vaccination recruits few new T cells.

With respect to this clonotype: What it binds is unknown.

J was trimmed by 3 bases and V by 5 bases; bases with no gene match: 3. The length of the CDR3 is 13 residues. Per germline, CDR1 SGHTS and CDR2 YDEGEE. TCRdb recomputed calls from the RT-PCR reads with MiXCR, one row per CDR3 protein. Of fewer than 600,000 distinct CDR3 sequences in the sample, roughly 7.6% were seen once. The chain couples TRBV5-8 to TRBJ2-3; 7 bases map to TRBD1. This TCR came from a man aged 45 to 70 who received an inactivated influenza vaccine. Sample: PBMCs from blood, taken about 24 months after vaccination. The CDR3 loop reads CASRQTGTDTQYF. CDR3 in DNA: TGTGCCAGCAGACAGACAGGGACAGATACGCAGTATTTT.